The sequence of this T cell receptor (beta chain) was determined in a study of radiotherapy plus CTLA-4 blockade in lung cancer. General study points: Early clone dynamics of blood T cells, plus interferon-beta, reportedly predicted response best. Radiotherapy with ipilimumab was followed by blood expansion of tumor-derived clones.

Patients had chemo-refractory metastatic non-small-cell lung cancer and received focal radiation plus CTLA-4 blockade that used ipilimumab. The CDR3 is 16 amino acids. Between the trimmed V and J ends, which lost 2 bases and 5 bases, there was a span of 20 bases. Per germline, CDR1 SGHTS and CDR2 YDEGEE. A remark on this clone: Antigen specificity is unknown.

Only in-frame clones appear in the TCRdb table, and some are missing; sequencing was by immunoSEQ multiplex PCR. The sample consists of 40,000 to 60,000 clones, 70% to 90% of them appearing once. This TCR came from a human donor with non-small cell lung cancer that progressed on radiotherapy plus ipilimumab. Some clones in this sample may be carry-over from other donors' samples. V and J are TRBV5-8 and TRBJ2-7, with no clear D. The specimen comprised peripheral blood, sampled from a patient treated with radiotherapy plus ipilimumab. The CDR3 DNA is TGTGCCAGCAGCTTCCGGTGGTCGGCTCCCCGGGACGAGCAGTACTTC. It yields the protein CASSFRWSAPRDEQYF.